This entry is about one T cell receptor beta chain. Its antigen is unidentified. The CDR3 extends over 14 amino acids. Per germline, CDR1 LNHNV and CDR2 YYDKDF (reference sequence). V shed 3 bases and J shed 5 bases, with 13 bases lying between them. These data are taken from a study of PD-1 blockade in classical Hodgkin lymphoma. Time point meaning: cycle 4 day 1 (C4D1), after more than five weeks of nivolumab. Autologous stem cell transplantation was followed by relapse in every patient, and brentuximab vedotin exposure varied. Profiling relied on immunoSEQ multiplex PCR, and the TCRdb table lists in-frame clones only, not all of them. Among more than 90,000 clones listed, around 80% were seen once. Points from the study as a whole: Relapsed/refractory patients reportedly had lower baseline diversity than newly diagnosed patients. Still unresolved is the cause of the repertoire differences, which may be disease activity or prior therapy. Similar baseline diversity was found in complete responders and newly diagnosed patients. CD4+ TCR diversity, unlike CD8+, climbed significantly by C4D1.

The receptor's source is a human donor with classical Hodgkin lymphoma. This sequence joins TRBV15 and TRBJ2-5, with D maybe TRBD1 (5 bases). The material was peripheral blood mononuclear cells (PBMCs), obtained before the fourth cycle of nivolumab. CDR3 residues: CATSRWQGGETQYF. CDR3 bases: TGTGCCACCAGCAGGTGGCAGGGTGGTGAGACCCAGTACTTC. Combining the CDR3 with reference TRBV15 and TRBJ2-5 gives the whole variable domain DAMVIQNPRYQVTQFGKPVTLSCSQTLNHNVMYWYQQKSSQAPKLLFHYYDKDFNNEADTPDNFQSRRPNTSFCFLDIRSPGLGDTAMYLCATSRWQGGETQYFGPGTRLLVL.